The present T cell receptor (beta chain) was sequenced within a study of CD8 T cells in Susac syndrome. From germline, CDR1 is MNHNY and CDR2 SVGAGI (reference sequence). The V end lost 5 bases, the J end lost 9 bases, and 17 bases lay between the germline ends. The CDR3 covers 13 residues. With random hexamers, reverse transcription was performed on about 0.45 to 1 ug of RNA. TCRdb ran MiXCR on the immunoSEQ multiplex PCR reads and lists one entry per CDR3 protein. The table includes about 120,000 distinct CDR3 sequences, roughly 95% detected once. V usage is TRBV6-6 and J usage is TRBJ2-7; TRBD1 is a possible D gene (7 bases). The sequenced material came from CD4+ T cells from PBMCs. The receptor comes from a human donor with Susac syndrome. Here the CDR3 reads CASSGGTAKGQYF. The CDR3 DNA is TGTGCCAGCAGTGGAGGGACAGCCAAGGGGCAGTACTTC.